These T cell receptor beta chains were read from a single sample in a study of control samples from healthy donors and cancer patients. Libraries were prepared by immunoSEQ multiplex PCR; TCRdb keeps only in-frame clonotypes and omits some of them. The sample lists around 150,000 clones; approximately 94% were seen once. Sequencing used PBMCs. The source of these receptors is a man aged 60 to 69 with colorectal cancer. Both conserved end residues are part of each CDR3. A D gene is named only where the DNA matches it firmly. Clone size is stated in some rows and not others, as once, few, many or a class when expanded.

d_call,v_call,clone_size,cdr3_aa
.,TRBV28,.,CASIDWASGNTIYF
TRBD2,TRBV6-4,.,CASSEIAGGDNEQFF
.,TRBV30,once,CAWGKGRWGSNTEAFF
.,TRBV19,.,CASSTDSSNQPQHF
.,TRBV30,.,CAWRSDPNEKLFF
.,TRBV5-1,.,CASSLVGARSGEQYF
.,TRBV4-2,.,CASSAGNYGYTF
.,TRBV9,.,CASSPTAGTHRETQYF
.,TRBV6-5,.,CASSPGDLETQYF
TRBD1,TRBV6-2/TRBV6-3,.,CASSYWQGGNQPQHF
.,TRBV2,.,CASSENPGTDTQYF
.,TRBV19,once,CASSIATYSNQPQHF
.,TRBV12-3/TRBV12-4,.,CASSWAGNQPQHF
.,TRBV6-1,few,CASSEGIVNTEAFF
.,TRBV5-8,once,CASSPQEGLEAFF
.,TRBV19,.,CASSIGQKNEKLFF
.,TRBV7-9,once,CASSLANTGRNEKLFF
.,TRBV3-1/TRBV3-2,.,CASSQASNGGTEAFF
.,TRBV9,.,CASSRPREKLFF
.,TRBV5-8,.,CASSLAQNNEKLFF
TRBD1,TRBV20-1,.,CSASDRGGQPQHF
.,TRBV7-2,.,CASSLVVRSSGNTIYF
.,TRBV5-1,.,CASSGLLTPLGTDTQYF
TRBD1,TRBV5-4,once,CASSSQGQGAYGYTF
.,TRBV12-3/TRBV12-4,.,CASTPDRLATLFF
TRBD1,TRBV24-1,.,CATSDLRQGETQYF
TRBD1,TRBV5-1,.,CASSLTGESKNSPLHF
.,TRBV5-1,.,CASSLDYEGGGYTF
TRBD1,TRBV19,.,CASTMTGEGNTGELFF
.,TRBV6-2/TRBV6-3,.,CASSVTVERVEAFF
TRBD1,TRBV7-2,.,CASSPFRTGGTYGYTF
TRBD1,TRBV3-1/TRBV3-2,.,CASSQDMTGGPYEQYF
.,TRBV7-9,.,CASSLTRGEQFF
.,TRBV10-3,.,CAISEGWAENEKLFF
TRBD1,TRBV28,.,CASSLGGQGASNYGYTF